Sequencing of this T cell receptor (beta chain) was carried out in a study of T cells in Graves' hyperthyroidism and ophthalmopathy. This clonotype has just a few counts. This CDR3 is built from 14 residues. V lost 4 bases to trimming and J lost 5 bases, with 10 bases between them. Germline values: CDR1 SGDLS, CDR2 YYNGEE. Authors of the study amplified TCR beta CDR3 regions from RNA transcripts. Initially, a first-round RT-PCR of the TCR CDR3 employed the HTBI primer set. TCRdb re-called the multiplex PCR reads through MiXCR, storing one row per CDR3 protein. This sample has about 130,000 distinct CDR3 sequences, with more than 20% found just once.

This receptor was obtained from a woman between 45 and 60 years old with Graves' hyperthyroidism that later progressed to Graves' ophthalmopathy. The sequencing sample was made of blood. The J gene is TRBJ1-6, the V gene TRBV9; no clear D gene. The CDR3 bases are TGTGCCAGCAGCTCAAGTCCAGATAATTCACCCCTCCACTTT. Encoded protein: CASSSSPDNSPLHF. The variable domain in full, completed from reference TRBV9 and TRBJ1-6, reads DSGVTQTPKHLITATGQRVTLRCSPRSGDLSVYWYQQSLDQGLQFLIQYYNGEERAKGNILERFSAQQFPDLHSELNLSSLELGDSALYFCASSSSPDNSPLHFGNGTRLTVT.